The 2 T cell receptor beta chains below come from one sample, sequenced in a study of T cells in Graves' hyperthyroidism and ophthalmopathy. TCR beta CDR3 regions were amplified from RNA. In the first-round RT-PCR of the TCR CDR3, the HTBI primer set was used. TCRdb analysed the multiplex PCR reads with MiXCR anew, one entry per CDR3 protein. The sample contains about 300,000 distinct CDR3 sequences, around a fifth of which appear only once. The specimen sequenced was blood. The origin of the receptors is a man aged 50-60 years with Graves' ophthalmopathy.

This clonotype was found many times. The rearrangement links TRBV3-1 to TRBJ2-7; the D gene is possibly TRBD1 (5 bases). CDR3 length: 14 amino acids. Germline V gene sequence: CDR1 LGHDT, CDR2 YNNKEL (reference sequence). Trimming took 1 base from V and 6 from J, leaving 13 bases between them. The CDR3 nucleotides are TGTGCCAGCAGCCAAGTTGCCAGGGTTGGCGAGCAGTACTTC. Protein product: CASSQVARVGEQYF.

J is TRBJ1-3 and V is TRBV5-1, with 7 bases matching TRBD1. CDR3 length equals 15 residues. V dropped 5 bases and J dropped 0; count of bases not matched to a gene: 5. In germline, CDR1 is SGHRS, CDR2 YFSETQ. The CDR3 region has the DNA TGCGCCAGCAGACAGGGGAGCCCCTCTGGAAACACCATATATTTT. As protein: CASRQGSPSGNTIYF.